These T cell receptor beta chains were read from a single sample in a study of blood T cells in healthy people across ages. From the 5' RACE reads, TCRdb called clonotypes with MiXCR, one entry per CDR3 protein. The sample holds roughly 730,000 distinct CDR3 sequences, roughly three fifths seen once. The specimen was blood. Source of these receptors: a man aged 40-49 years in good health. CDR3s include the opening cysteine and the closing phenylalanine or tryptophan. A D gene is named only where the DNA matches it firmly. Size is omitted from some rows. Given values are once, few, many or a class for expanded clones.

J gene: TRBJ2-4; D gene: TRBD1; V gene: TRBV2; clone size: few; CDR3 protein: CASKGDRGSKNIQYF; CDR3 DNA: TGTGCCAGCAAGGGGGACAGGGGAAGCAAAAACATTCAGTACTTC
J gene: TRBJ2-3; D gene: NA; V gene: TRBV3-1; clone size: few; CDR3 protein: CASSQDPIRGSRTDTQYF; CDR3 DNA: TGTGCCAGCAGCCAAGACCCAATTAGAGGGTCTCGCACGGATACGCAGTATTTT
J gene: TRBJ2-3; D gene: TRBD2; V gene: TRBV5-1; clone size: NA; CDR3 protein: CASRTSGAGAQYF; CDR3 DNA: TGCGCCAGCAGGACTAGCGGCGCAGGAGCGCAGTATTTT
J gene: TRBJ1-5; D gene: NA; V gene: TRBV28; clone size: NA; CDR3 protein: CASSPGRGRSLNQPQHF; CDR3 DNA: TGTGCCAGCAGCCCGGGGAGGGGACGGAGTCTCAATCAGCCCCAGCATTTT
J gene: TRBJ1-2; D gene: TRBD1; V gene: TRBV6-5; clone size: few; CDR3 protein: CASSYFRDRNYGYTF; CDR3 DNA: TGTGCCAGCAGTTATTTTCGGGACAGGAACTATGGCTACACCTTC
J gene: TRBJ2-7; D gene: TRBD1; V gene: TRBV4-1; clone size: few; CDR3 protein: CASSQVGTGDHEQYF; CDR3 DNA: TGCGCCAGCAGCCAAGTCGGGACAGGGGACCACGAGCAGTACTTC
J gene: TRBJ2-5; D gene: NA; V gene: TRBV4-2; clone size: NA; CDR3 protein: CASSQRGAYNEQYF; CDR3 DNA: TGTGCCAGCAGCCAAAGGGGCGCATACAATGAGCAGTACTTC
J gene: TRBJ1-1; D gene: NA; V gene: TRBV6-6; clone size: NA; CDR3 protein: CASSYSEVGTEAFF; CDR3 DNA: TGTGCCAGCAGTTACTCCGAGGTGGGAACTGAAGCTTTCTTT
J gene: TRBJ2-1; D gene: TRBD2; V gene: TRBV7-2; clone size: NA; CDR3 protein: CASSLKILAGDHNEQFF; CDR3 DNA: TGTGCCAGCAGCCTGAAAATTCTAGCGGGAGATCATAATGAGCAGTTCTTC
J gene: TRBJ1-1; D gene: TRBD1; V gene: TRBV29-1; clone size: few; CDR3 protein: CSVSPVWTGMNTEAFF; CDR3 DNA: TGCAGCGTTTCGCCCGTATGGACAGGGATGAACACTGAAGCTTTCTTT
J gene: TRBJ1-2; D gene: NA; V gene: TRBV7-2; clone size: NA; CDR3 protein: CASSFGGAEDGYTF; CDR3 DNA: TGTGCCAGCAGCTTCGGGGGCGCGGAGGATGGCTACACCTTC
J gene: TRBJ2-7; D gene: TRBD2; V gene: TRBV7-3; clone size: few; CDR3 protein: CASSPGTSRSYEQYF; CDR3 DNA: TGTGCCAGCAGCCCCGGGACTAGCAGGTCCTACGAGCAGTACTTC
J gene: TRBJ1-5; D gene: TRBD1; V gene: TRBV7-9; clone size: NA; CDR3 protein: CASSLGDREYSNQPQHF; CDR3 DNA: TGTGCCAGCAGCTTAGGGGACAGAGAATATAGCAATCAGCCCCAGCATTTT
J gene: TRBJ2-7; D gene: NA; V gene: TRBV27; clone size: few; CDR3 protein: CASSTSKGSYEQYF; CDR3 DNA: TGTGCCAGCAGTACCTCCAAGGGCTCCTACGAGCAGTACTTC
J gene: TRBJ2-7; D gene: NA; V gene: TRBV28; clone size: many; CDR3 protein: CASSLLVRIGERSLYEQYF; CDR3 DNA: TGTGCCAGCAGTTTATTAGTTCGGATTGGGGAACGGTCCCTATACGAGCAGTACTTC
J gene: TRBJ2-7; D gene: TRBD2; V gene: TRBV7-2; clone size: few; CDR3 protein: CASSFGTSGGAYEQYF; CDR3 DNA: TGTGCCAGCAGCTTCGGGACTAGCGGGGGGGCCTACGAGCAGTACTTC
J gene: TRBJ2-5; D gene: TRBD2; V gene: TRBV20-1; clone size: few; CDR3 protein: CSATGLAVKETQYF; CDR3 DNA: TGCAGTGCTACCGGACTAGCGGTGAAAGAGACCCAGTACTTC
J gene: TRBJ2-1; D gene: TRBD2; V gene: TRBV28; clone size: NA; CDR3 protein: CASRPGLAVYNEQFF; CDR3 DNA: TGTGCCAGCAGGCCCGGACTAGCGGTTTACAATGAGCAGTTCTTC
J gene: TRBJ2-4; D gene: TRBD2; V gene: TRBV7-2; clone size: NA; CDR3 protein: CASSFPSGGVRTKNIQYF; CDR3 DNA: TGTGCCAGCAGCTTCCCCAGCGGGGGGGTGAGAACCAAAAACATTCAGTACTTC
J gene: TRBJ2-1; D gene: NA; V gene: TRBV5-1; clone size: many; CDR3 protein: CASRPRDIRDHEQFF; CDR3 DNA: TGCGCCAGCAGACCCCGGGACATCCGAGATCATGAGCAGTTCTTC
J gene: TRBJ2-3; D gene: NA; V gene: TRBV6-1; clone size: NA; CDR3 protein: CASSDSPSGDTQYF; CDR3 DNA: TGTGCCAGCAGTGACAGCCCCTCCGGGGATACGCAGTATTTT
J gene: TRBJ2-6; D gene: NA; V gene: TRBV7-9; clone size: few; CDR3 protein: CASSLSPSGLGANVLTF; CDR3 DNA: TGTGCCAGCAGCTTGTCTCCCTCGGGGCTTGGGGCCAACGTCCTGACTTTC
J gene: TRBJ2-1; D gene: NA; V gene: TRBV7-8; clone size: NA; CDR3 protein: CASSQGPDNEQFF; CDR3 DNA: TGTGCCAGCAGCCAAGGACCTGACAATGAGCAGTTCTTC
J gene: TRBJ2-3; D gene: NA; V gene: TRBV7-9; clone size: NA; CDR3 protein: CASSFRAPSADTQYF; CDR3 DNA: TGTGCCAGCAGCTTCCGGGCCCCCTCCGCAGATACGCAGTATTTT
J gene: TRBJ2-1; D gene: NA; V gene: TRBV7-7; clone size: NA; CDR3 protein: CASSPEGGFNEQFF; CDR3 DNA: TGTGCTAGCAGCCCTGAGGGGGGTTTCAATGAGCAGTTCTTC
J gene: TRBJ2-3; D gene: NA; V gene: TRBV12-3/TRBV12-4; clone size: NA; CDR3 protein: CASSRGGPDTQYF; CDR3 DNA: TGTGCTAGCAGCCGTGGCGGCCCAGATACGCAGTATTTT
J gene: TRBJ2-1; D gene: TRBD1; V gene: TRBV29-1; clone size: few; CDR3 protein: CSARDRDSRIYNEQFF; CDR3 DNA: TGCAGCGCCAGAGACCGGGACAGTAGGATCTACAATGAGCAGTTCTTC
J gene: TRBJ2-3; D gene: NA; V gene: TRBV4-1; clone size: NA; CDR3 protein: CASSQDRASGTDTQYF; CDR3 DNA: TGCGCCAGCAGCCAAGATCGGGCTAGCGGCACAGATACGCAGTATTTT
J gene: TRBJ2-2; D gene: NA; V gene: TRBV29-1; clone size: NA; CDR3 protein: CSAGNTGELFF; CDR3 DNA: TGCAGCGCCGGGAACACCGGGGAGCTGTTTTTT
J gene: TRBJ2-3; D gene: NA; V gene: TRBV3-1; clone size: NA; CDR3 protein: CASSQVLGVGDTQYF; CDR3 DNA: TGTGCCAGCAGCCAAGTTTTGGGAGTCGGAGATACGCAGTATTTT